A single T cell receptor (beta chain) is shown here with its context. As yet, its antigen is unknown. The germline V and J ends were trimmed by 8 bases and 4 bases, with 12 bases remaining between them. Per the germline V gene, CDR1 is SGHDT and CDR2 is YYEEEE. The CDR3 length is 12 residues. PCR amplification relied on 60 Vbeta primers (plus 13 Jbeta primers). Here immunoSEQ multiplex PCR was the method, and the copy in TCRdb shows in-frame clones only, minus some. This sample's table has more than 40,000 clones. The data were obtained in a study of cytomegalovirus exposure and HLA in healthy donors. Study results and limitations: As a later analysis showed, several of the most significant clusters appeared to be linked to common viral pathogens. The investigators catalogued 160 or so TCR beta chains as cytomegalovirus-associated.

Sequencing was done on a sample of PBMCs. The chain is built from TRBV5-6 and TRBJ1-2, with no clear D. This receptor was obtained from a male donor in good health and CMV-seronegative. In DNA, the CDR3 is TGTGCCAGTACGCAAGGAGCCTATGGCTACACCTTC. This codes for CASTQGAYGYTF.